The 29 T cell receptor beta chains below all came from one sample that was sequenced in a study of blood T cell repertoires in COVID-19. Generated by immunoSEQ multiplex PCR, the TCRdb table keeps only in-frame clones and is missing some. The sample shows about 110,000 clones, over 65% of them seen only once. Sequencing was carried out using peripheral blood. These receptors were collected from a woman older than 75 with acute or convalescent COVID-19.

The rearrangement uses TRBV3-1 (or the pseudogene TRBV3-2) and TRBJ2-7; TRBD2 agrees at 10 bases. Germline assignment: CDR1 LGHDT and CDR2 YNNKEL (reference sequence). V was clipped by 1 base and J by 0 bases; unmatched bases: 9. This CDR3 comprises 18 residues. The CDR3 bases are TGTGCCAGCAGCCAAGGACCGAGCGGGAGGGGGAGCTCCTACGAGCAGTACTTC. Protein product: CASSQGPSGRGSSYEQYF.

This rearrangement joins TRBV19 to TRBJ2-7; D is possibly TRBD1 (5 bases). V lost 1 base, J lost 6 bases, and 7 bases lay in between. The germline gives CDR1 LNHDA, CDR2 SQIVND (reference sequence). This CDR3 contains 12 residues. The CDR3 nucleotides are TGTGCCAGTAGTATAGCAAGGGGCGAGCAGTACTTC. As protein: CASSIARGEQYF.

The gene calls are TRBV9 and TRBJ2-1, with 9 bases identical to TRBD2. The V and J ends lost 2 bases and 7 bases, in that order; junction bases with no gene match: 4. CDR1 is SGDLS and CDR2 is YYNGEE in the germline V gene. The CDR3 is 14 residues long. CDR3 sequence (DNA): TGTGCCAGCAGCGTGGGTAGCGGGAGAAATGAGCAGTTCTTC. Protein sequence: CASSVGSGRNEQFF. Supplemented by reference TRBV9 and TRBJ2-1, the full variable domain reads DSGVTQTPKHLITATGQRVTLRCSPRSGDLSVYWYQQSLDQGLQFLIQYYNGEERAKGNILERFSAQQFPDLHSELNLSSLELGDSALYFCASSVGSGRNEQFFGPGTRLTVL.

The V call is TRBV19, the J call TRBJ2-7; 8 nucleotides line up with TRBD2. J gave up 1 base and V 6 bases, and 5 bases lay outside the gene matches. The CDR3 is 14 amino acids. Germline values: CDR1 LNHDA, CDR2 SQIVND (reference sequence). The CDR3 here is CASRVAGTSYEQYF. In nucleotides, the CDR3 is TGTGCCAGTAGGGTAGCGGGGACTTCCTACGAGCAGTACTTC.

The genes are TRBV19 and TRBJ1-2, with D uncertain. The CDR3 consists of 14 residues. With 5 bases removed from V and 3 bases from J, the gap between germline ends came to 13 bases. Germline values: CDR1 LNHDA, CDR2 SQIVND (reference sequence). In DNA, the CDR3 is TGTGCCAGTAGTTTTCAGACAAGAGACTATGGCTACACCTTC. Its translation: CASSFQTRDYGYTF.

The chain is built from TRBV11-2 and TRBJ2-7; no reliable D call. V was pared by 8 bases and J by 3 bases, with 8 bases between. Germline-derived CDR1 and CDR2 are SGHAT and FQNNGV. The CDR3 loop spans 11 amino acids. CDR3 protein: CASGTNYEQYF. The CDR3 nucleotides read TGTGCCAGCGGTACAAACTACGAGCAGTACTTC.

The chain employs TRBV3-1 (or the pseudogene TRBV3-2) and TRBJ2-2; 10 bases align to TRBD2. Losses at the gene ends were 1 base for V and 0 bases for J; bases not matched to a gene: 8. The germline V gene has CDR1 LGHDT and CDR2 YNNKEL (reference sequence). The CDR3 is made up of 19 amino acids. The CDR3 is CASSQGERGGFANTGELFF. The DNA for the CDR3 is TGTGCCAGCAGCCAAGGGGAGCGGGGGGGTTTCGCGAACACCGGGGAGCTGTTTTTT.

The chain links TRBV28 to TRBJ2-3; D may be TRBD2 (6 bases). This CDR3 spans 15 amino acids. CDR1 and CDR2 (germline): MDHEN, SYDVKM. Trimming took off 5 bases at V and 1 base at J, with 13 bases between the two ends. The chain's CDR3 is CASSTAGEGTDTQYF. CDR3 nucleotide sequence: TGTGCCAGCAGTACGGCCGGGGAGGGCACAGATACGCAGTATTTT.

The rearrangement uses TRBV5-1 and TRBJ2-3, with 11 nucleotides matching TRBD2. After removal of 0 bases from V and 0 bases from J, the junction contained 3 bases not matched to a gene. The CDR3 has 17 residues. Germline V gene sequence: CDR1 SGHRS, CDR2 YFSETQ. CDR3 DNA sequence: TGCGCCAGCAGCTTGGGGACTAGCGGGCTGAGCACAGATACGCAGTATTTT. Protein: CASSLGTSGLSTDTQYF.

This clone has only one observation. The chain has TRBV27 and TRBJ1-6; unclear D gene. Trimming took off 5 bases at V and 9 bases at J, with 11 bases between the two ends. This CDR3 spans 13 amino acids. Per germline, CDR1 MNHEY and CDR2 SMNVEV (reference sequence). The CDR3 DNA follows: TGTGCCAGCAGTAGGGAGCACCTTTCACCCCTCCACTTT. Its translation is CASSREHLSPLHF.

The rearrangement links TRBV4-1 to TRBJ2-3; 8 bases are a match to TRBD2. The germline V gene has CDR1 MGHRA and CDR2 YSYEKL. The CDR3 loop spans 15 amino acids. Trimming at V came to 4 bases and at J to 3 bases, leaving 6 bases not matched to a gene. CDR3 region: CASSRSGGETDTQYF. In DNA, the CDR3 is TGCGCCAGCAGCCGTTCCGGGGGGGAGACAGATACGCAGTATTTT.

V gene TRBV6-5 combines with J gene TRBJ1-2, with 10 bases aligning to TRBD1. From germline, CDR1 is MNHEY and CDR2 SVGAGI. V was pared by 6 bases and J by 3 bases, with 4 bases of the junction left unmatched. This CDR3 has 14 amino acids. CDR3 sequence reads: CASRGDRGDYGYTF. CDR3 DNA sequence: TGTGCCAGCAGGGGGGACAGGGGAGACTATGGCTACACCTTC.

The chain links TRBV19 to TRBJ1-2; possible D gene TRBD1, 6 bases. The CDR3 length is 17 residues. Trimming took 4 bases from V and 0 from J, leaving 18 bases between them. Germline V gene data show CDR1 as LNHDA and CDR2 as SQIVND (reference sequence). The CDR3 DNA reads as TGTGCCAGTAGTACGTACAGGGATGGAAAAGCTAACTATGGCTACACCTTC. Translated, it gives CASSTYRDGKANYGYTF. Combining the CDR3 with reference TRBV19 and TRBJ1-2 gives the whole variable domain DGGITQSPKYLFRKEGQNVTLSCEQNLNHDAMYWYRQDPGQGLRLIYYSQIVNDFQKGDIAEGYSVSREKKESFPLTVTSAQKNPTAFYLCASSTYRDGKANYGYTFGSGTRLTVV.

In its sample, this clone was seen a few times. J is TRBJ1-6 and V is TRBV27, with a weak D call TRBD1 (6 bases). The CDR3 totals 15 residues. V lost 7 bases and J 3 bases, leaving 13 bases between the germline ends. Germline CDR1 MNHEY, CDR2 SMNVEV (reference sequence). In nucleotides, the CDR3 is TGTGCCAGCATCCTAGGACAGAGCTATAATTCACCCCTCCACTTT. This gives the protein CASILGQSYNSPLHF.

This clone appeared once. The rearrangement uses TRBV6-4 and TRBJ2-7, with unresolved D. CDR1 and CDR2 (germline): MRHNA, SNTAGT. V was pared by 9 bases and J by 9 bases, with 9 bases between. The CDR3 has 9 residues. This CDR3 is CARAPVQYF. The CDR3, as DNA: TGTGCCAGAGCACCGGTGCAGTACTTC.

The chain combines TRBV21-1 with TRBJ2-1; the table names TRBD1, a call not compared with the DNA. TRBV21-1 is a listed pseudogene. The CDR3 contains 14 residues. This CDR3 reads CASTLVGRSHEQFF. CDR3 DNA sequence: TGTGCCAGCACCCTTGTTGGCAGGTCGCATGAGCAGTTCTTC.

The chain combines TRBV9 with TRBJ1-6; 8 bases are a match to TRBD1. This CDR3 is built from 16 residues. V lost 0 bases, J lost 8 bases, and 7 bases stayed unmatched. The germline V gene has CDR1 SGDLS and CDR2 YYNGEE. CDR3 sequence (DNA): TGTGCCAGCAGCGTAGGTCCAGGGGGCATCGATTCACCCCTCCACTTT. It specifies CASSVGPGGIDSPLHF.

For the CDR3, the DNA is TGTGCCAGCAGAAAAGGGGTGACAGGGGTTCCTGAAGCTTTCTTT. This translates into CASRKGVTGVPEAFF. The rearrangement joins TRBV6-5 to TRBJ1-1, with TRBD1 matching 8 bases. Germline V CDR1 and CDR2: MNHEY, SVGAGI. The CDR3 consists of 15 residues. The ends lost 6 bases at V and 6 bases at J; junction bases unmatched: 12.

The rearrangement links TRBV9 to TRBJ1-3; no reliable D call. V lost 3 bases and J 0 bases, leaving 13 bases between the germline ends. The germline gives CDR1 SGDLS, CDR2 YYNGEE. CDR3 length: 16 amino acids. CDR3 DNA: TGTGCCAGCAGCGAGACCATGGGCCTCTCTGGAAACACCATATATTTT. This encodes CASSETMGLSGNTIYF.

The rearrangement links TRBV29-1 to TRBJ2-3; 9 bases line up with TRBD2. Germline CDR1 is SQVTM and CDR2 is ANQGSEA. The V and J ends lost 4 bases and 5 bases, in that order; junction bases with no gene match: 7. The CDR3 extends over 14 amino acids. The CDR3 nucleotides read TGCAGCGTTGTTGCGGGGGGGCCCGGAGATACGCAGTATTTT. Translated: CSVVAGGPGDTQYF.

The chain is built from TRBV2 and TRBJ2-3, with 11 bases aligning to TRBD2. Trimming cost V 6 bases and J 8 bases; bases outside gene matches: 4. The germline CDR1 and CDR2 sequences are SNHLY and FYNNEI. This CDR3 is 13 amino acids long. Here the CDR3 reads CASRGTSGPTQYF. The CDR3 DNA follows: TGTGCCAGCAGGGGGACTAGCGGCCCTACGCAGTATTTT. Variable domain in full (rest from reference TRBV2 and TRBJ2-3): EPEVTQTPSHQVTQMGQEVILRCVPISNHLYFYWYRQILGQKVEFLVSFYNNEISEKSEIFDDQFSVERPDGSNFTLKIRSTKLEDSAMYFCASRGTSGPTQYFGPGTRLTVL.

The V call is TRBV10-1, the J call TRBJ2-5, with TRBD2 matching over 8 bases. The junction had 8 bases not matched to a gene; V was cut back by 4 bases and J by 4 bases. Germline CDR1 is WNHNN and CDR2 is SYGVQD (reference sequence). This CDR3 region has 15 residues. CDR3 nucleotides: TGCGCCAGCAGTGTTAAGCGGGAGTTTGGAGAGACCCAGTACTTC. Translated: CASSVKREFGETQYF.

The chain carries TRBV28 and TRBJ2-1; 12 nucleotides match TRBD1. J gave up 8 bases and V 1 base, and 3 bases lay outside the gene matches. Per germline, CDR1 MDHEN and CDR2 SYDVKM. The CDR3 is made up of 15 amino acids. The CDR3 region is CASSLFGTGGYEQFF. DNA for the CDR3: TGTGCCAGCAGTTTATTCGGGACAGGGGGCTATGAGCAGTTCTTC. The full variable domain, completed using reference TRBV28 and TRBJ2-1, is DVKVTQSSRYLVKRTGEKVFLECVQDMDHENMFWYRQDPGLGLRLIYFSYDVKMKEKGDIPEGYSVSREKKERFSLILESASTNQTSMYLCASSLFGTGGYEQFFGPGTRLTVL.

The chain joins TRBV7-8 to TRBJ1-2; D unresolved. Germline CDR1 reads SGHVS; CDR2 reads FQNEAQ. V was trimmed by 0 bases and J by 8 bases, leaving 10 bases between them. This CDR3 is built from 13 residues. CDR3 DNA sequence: TGTGCCAGCAGCTTAGCGCAGTCATGGGGCTACACCTTC. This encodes CASSLAQSWGYTF.

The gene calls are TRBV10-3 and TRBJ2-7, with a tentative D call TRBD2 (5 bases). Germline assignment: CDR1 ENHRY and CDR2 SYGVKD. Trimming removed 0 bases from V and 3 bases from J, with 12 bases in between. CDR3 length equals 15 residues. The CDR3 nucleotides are TGTGCCATCAGTGAGTCGTCGGTTGGAGGCTACGAGCAGTACTTC. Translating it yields CAISESSVGGYEQYF.

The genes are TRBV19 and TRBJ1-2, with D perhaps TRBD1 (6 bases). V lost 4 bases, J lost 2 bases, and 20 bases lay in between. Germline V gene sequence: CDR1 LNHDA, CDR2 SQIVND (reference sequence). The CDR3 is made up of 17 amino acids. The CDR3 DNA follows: TGTGCCAGTAGTACCAGAGGGACACCGGGGCCCAACTATGGCTACACCTTC. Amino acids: CASSTRGTPGPNYGYTF.

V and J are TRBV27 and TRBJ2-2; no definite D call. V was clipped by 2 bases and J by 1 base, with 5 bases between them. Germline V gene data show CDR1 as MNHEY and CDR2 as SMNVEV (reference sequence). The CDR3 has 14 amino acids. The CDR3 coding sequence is TGTGCCAGCAGTTTAAGAGTGAACACCGGGGAGCTGTTTTTT. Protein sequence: CASSLRVNTGELFF.

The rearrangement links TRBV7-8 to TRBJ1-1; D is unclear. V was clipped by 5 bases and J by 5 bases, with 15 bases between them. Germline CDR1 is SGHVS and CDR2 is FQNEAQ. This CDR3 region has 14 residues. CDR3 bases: TGTGCCAGCAGCATTGGGATCCAGCGGACTGAAGCTTTCTTT. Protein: CASSIGIQRTEAFF.

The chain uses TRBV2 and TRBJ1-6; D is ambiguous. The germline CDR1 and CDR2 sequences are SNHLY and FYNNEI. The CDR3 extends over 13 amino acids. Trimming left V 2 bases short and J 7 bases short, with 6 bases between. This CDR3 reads CASSETFNSPLHF. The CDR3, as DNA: TGTGCCAGCAGTGAAACTTTCAATTCACCCCTCCACTTT. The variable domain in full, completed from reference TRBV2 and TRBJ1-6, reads EPEVTQTPSHQVTQMGQEVILRCVPISNHLYFYWYRQILGQKVEFLVSFYNNEISEKSEIFDDQFSVERPDGSNFTLKIRSTKLEDSAMYFCASSETFNSPLHFGNGTRLTVT.